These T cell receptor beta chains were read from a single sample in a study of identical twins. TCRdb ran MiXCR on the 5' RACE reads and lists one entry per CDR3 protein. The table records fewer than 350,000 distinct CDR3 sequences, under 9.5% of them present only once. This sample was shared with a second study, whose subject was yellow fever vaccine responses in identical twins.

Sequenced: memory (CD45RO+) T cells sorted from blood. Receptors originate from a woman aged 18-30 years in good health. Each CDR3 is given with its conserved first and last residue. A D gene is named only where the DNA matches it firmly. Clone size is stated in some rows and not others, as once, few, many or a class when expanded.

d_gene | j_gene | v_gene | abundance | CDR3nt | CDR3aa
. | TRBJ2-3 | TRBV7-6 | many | TGTGCCAGCAGTTCTCAGGGTAGGAGTAGCACAGATACGCAGTATTTT | CASSSQGRSSTDTQYF
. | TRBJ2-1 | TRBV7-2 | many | TGTGCCAGCAGCTCGAGCTGGGCTAGCAGTAATGAGCAGTTCTTC | CASSSSWASSNEQFF
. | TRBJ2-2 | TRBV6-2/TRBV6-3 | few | TGTGCCAGCAGCCACAGGGCCTTAGCGAACACCGGGGAGCTGTTTTTT | CASSHRALANTGELFF
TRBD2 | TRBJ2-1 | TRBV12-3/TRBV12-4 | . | TGTGCCAGCTGCGCGGCGGGACTAGCGGTCTACAATGAGCAGTTCTTC | CASCAAGLAVYNEQFF
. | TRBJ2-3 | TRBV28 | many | TGTGCCAGCAGTCCGCCCTTGGGGCCAGATACGCAGTATTTT | CASSPPLGPDTQYF
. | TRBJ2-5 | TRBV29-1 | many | TGCAGCGCTGGACAGCTCCAAGAGACCCAGTACTTC | CSAGQLQETQYF
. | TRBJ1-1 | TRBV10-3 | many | TGTGCCATCAGTGGGCTGGGGACTGAAGCTTTCTTT | CAISGLGTEAFF
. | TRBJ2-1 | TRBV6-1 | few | TGTGCCAGCAGTGTAGGGGTTAATGAGCAGTTCTTC | CASSVGVNEQFF
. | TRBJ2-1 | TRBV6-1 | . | TGTGCCAGCAGTGAAGCCTTTTACCGGTTGAGCTCCTACAATGAGCAGTTCTTC | CASSEAFYRLSSYNEQFF
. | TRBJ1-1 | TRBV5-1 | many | TGCGCCAGCAGCTTGGGGCAGTGGAACACTGAAGCTTTCTTT | CASSLGQWNTEAFF
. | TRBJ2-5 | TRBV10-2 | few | TGCGCCAGCAGTGAGTCGAGGGGGACCCAGTACTTC | CASSESRGTQYF
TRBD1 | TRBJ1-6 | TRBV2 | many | TGTGCCAGCAGTGGAGGACAGGCCGATAATTCACCCCTCCACTTT | CASSGGQADNSPLHF
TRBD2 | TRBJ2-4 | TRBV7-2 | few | TGTGCCAGCAGCTTAGTTCTTGGGGAGGGTGTCATTCAGTACTTC | CASSLVLGEGVIQYF
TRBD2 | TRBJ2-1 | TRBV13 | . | TGTGCCAGCAGCCATACTAGCGATGAGCAGTTCTTC | CASSHTSDEQFF
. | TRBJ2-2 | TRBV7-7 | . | TGTGCCAGCAGCCCAAGGGGGTCGAACACCGGGGAGCTGTTTTTT | CASSPRGSNTGELFF
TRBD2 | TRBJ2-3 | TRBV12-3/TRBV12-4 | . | TGTGCCAGCAGTCGTAGCGGGAGTAAGTCAGATACGCAGTATTTT | CASSRSGSKSDTQYF
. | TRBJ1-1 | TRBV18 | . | TGTGCCAGCTCACCACCGGGTAGGCAGGGGAACACTGAAGCTTTCTTT | CASSPPGRQGNTEAFF
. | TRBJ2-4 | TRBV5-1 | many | TGCGCCAGCAGCTTAGGACACGACCGAGACATTCAGTACTTC | CASSLGHDRDIQYF
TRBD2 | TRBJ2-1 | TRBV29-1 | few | TGCAGCGTAACGGGACTATGGGGACTAGCTTACGACGGTGAGCAGTTCTTC | CSVTGLWGLAYDGEQFF
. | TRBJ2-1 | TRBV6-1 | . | TGTGCCAGCAGTGAATGGGTGGGACGACTAAACAATGAGCAGTTCTTC | CASSEWVGRLNNEQFF
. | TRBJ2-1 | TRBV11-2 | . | TGTGCCAGCAGCTCGAGACAATTAGCAGTTCCGGTCTACAATGAGCAGTTCTTC | CASSSRQLAVPVYNEQFF
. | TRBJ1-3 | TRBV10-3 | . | TGTGCCAGGGAACGACGACACCGGCGCTCTGGAAACACCATATATTTT | CARERRHRRSGNTIYF
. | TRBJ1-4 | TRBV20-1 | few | TGCAGTGCTAGAGATAGGTCGAGCGGTAATGAAAAACTGTTTTTT | CSARDRSSGNEKLFF
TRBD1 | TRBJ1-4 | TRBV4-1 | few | TGCGCCAGCAGCCAATTGGGGACAGCAATTATTAATGAAAAACTGTTTTTT | CASSQLGTAIINEKLFF
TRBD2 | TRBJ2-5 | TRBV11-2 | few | TGTGCCAGCAGCTTAGTGTCACGGGGGGCTAGCGGGCAAGAGACCCAGTACTTC | CASSLVSRGASGQETQYF
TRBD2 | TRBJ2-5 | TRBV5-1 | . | TGCGCCAGCAGCTTGGCTGGGCTAGCGGGTAGGGAGACCCAGTACTTC | CASSLAGLAGRETQYF
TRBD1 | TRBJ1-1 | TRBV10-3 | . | TGTGCCATCAGTGAGTCACTGGGACAGCCTGAAGCTTTCTTT | CAISESLGQPEAFF
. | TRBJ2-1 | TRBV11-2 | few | TGTGCCAGCAGCTTAACCTTGTTAGCCCGGGAGCAGTTCTTC | CASSLTLLAREQFF
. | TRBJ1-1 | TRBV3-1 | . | TGTGCCAGCAGCCGGGCCCTCGAAGCTTTCTTT | CASSRALEAFF
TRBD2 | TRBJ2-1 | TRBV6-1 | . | TGTGCCAGCAGTGAATGGGGGGGAGCCCGCAATGAGCAGTTCTTC | CASSEWGGARNEQFF
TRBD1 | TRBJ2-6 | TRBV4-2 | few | TGTGCCAGCAGCCCTGACAGGGACACCCCCTCTGGGGCCAACGTCCTGACTTTC | CASSPDRDTPSGANVLTF
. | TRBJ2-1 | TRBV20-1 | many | TGCAGTGCTCCCCAGGGAAATGAGCAGTTCTTC | CSAPQGNEQFF
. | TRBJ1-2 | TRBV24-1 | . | TGTGCCACCAGCCCAGACAGCTATGGCTACACCTTC | CATSPDSYGYTF
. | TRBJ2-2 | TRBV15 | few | TGTGCCACCAGCAGATTACGCCTGGGACAAGGTTTTCTTAACACCGGGGAGCTGTTTTTT | CATSRLRLGQGFLNTGELFF
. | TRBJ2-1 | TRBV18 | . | TGTGCCAGCTTACTAACAGGGAACGACAATGAGCAGTTCTTC | CASLLTGNDNEQFF
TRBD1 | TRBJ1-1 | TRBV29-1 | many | TGCAGCGTCCCGGGACAGGGGCCTTTCTTT | CSVPGQGPFF
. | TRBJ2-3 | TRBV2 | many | TGTGCCAGCAGACGGCTGAGCACAGATACGCAGTATTTT | CASRRLSTDTQYF
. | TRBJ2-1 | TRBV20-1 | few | TGCAGTGCTAGAGCCCCGGGACCCCTTCAGTTCTTC | CSARAPGPLQFF
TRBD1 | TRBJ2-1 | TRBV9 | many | TGTGCCAGCAGCGCCCGGACAGGTTCCCTATACAATGAGCAGTTCTTC | CASSARTGSLYNEQFF
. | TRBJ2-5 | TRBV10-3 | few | TGTGCCATCAGTGAGTCGGGAGGGGGAGGAGAGACCCAGTACTTC | CAISESGGGGETQYF